This is a list of T cell receptor beta chains from one sample in a study of blood T cell repertoires in COVID-19. Profiling relied on immunoSEQ multiplex PCR, and the TCRdb table lists in-frame clones only, not all of them. This table has 150,000 or so clones, about 89% appearing once. Sequenced material: peripheral blood. The receptors here all came from a woman in her 70s with COVID-19, enrolled during active disease. The conserved cysteine and the conserved F or W are not part of the CDR3 here. D genes are given only for firm matches.

V gene	J gene	D gene	CDR3 protein
TRBV6-5	TRBJ1-3	TRBD1	ASSRDRGPGNTIY
TRBV7-9	TRBJ1-2	.	ASTTGQRDGYT
TRBV6-5	TRBJ2-7	.	ASSRGQSSYEQY
TRBV3-1/TRBV3-2	TRBJ1-4	.	ASSRTLIGEKLF
TRBV5-5	TRBJ1-1	TRBD1	ASRRGQGGTEAF
TRBV2	TRBJ2-4	TRBD1	ASSRTGAYKNIQY
TRBV4-1	TRBJ2-1	TRBD2	ASSQEKAGGYEQF
TRBV30	TRBJ1-6	.	AWSAGANSPLH
TRBV5-1	TRBJ2-5	.	ASSFGETQY
TRBV5-6	TRBJ1-6	TRBD1	ASSGQGRGNSPLH
TRBV30	TRBJ1-4	.	AWSRNRVNNEKLF
TRBV3-1/TRBV3-2	TRBJ1-2	TRBD1	ASSQQGAYGYT
TRBV19	TRBJ2-7	TRBD1	ASSIGQGASYEQY
TRBV5-1	TRBJ2-7	.	ASSLTYSYEQY
TRBV19	TRBJ2-5	TRBD2	ASSTRLAGVMYQETQY
TRBV21-1	TRBJ1-6	.	ASKPARRNGGNSPLH
TRBV3-1/TRBV3-2	TRBJ2-3	TRBD2	ASSQDQRGGTDTQY
TRBV7-2	TRBJ2-2	.	ASGPNTGELF
TRBV28	TRBJ1-5	.	ASSFPRVGARQPQH
TRBV6-5	TRBJ1-3	.	ASRARGAAGNTIY
TRBV5-1	TRBJ1-6	.	ASSLVTVGGSYNSPLH
TRBV19	TRBJ1-5	TRBD1	ASSTGTDPSWQPQH
TRBV27	TRBJ2-1	TRBD2	ASSRPGLAGGLKQF
TRBV2	TRBJ2-2	.	ASIGRGSARGELF
TRBV6-1	TRBJ2-5	.	ASSNEGGEETQY
TRBV2	TRBJ1-2	TRBD1	ASSPDRVDEGYT
TRBV18	TRBJ1-6	TRBD1	ASSPTGTGGSPLH
TRBV5-1	TRBJ2-6	.	ASSWLTVSGANVLT
TRBV2	TRBJ2-5	TRBD2	ASSLGLAGGYQETQY
TRBV11-1	TRBJ1-4	TRBD1	ASSSGQGPEKLF
TRBV9	TRBJ1-6	.	ASSVAGGGSPLH
TRBV19	TRBJ1-1	.	ASSSQLSDTEAF
TRBV4-1	TRBJ2-6	.	ASSQPPDRVVSGANVLT
TRBV30	TRBJ2-2	.	AWRTGNTGELF
TRBV18	TRBJ2-1	.	ASSPPSGGASNEQF
TRBV19	TRBJ1-1	TRBD1	ASSIGQGRYGEAF
TRBV2	TRBJ2-5	.	ASSEWGRQETQY